A single count supports the clone carrying this T cell receptor beta chain. In the authors' workflow: Amplification of reference gene primers was used by the study to estimate nucleated cell counts. TCRdb keeps only in-frame clones here, not all; method: immunoSEQ multiplex PCR. That table furnishes V, J and clone size, whereas the DNA furnished D and trimming. The sample lists 190,000 or so clones, 80% to 85% occurring once. The sample comes from a study of blood T cell repertoires in COVID-19. Participants, 18 to 89 years old, spanned about 26 US areas. The receptor was derived from a man aged 35-49 years who had recovered from COVID-19. The sequenced sample was PBMCs or T cells enriched from blood (not recorded which).

CDR3 DNA sequence: TGTGCCAGCAGCCCTGGAGGGCTTGGAATTCCGGATTCACCCCTCCACTTT. Its translation is CASSPGGLGIPDSPLHF. The chain recombines TRBV28 with TRBJ1-6, with D uncertain. CDR3 length: 17 amino acids. Trimming removed 6 bases from V and 8 bases from J, with 23 bases in between. Per germline, CDR1 MDHEN and CDR2 SYDVKM.